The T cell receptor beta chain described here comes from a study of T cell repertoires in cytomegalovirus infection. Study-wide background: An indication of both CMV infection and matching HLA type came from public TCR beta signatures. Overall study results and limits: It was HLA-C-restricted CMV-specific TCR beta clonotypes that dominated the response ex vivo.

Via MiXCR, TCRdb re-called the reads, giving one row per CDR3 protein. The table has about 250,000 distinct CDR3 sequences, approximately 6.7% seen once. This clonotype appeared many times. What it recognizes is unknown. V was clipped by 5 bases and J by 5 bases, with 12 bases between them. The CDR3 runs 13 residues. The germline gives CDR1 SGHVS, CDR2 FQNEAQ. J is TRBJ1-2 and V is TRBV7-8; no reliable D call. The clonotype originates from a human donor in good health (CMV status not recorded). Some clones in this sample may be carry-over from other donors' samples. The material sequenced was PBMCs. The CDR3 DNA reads TGTGCCAGCAGCACCCCCGGACCGTATGGCTACACCTTC. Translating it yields CASSTPGPYGYTF.